These 17 T cell receptor beta chains originate from one sample sequenced in a study of PD-L1 blockade in urothelial cancer. Assay used: immunoSEQ multiplex PCR; TCRdb lists only in-frame clones, some missing. The data contain 40,000 or so clones, roughly 82% of them singletons. Documented time point: pretreatment peripheral blood. This specimen was PBMCs, taken around atezolizumab (anti-PD-L1) treatment. The receptor source for this set is a man aged 55 to 70 with urothelial cancer.

The chain carries TRBV4-1 and TRBJ2-3, with 12 positions matching TRBD2. CDR1 is MGHRA, CDR2 YSYEKL, per germline. The CDR3 spans 18 residues. V lost 0 bases and J lost 6; bases outside the gene matches: 10. The DNA of the CDR3 is TGCGCCAGCAGCCAAGATACCGGGACTAGCGGGCGTCAGGATACGCAGTATTTT. The encoded protein is CASSQDTGTSGRQDTQYF.

The chain couples TRBV18 to TRBJ2-7, with 7 bases lining up with TRBD1. J gave up 3 bases and V 3 bases, and 14 bases lay outside the gene matches. CDR1 is KGHSH, CDR2 LQKENI, per germline. The CDR3 is made up of 17 amino acids. The CDR3 loop is CASSPGVLGGGLYEQYF. CDR3 sequence (DNA): TGTGCCAGCTCACCGGGGGTTTTAGGGGGCGGTCTCTACGAGCAGTACTTC. Together with reference TRBV18 and TRBJ2-7, the CDR3 gives the full variable domain: NAGVMQNPRHLVRRRGQEARLRCSPMKGHSHVYWYRQLPEEGLKFMVYLQKENIIDESGMPKERFSAEFPKEGPSILRIQQVVRGDSAAYFCASSPGVLGGGLYEQYFGPGTRLTVT.

The chain employs TRBV6-5 and TRBJ1-2, with D unresolved. From germline, CDR1 is MNHEY and CDR2 SVGAGI. V was pared by 2 bases and J by 1 base, with 8 bases between. This CDR3 contains 14 residues. The CDR3 reads CASSYAAGNYGYTF. The CDR3 nucleotides are TGTGCCAGCAGTTACGCCGCCGGTAACTATGGCTACACCTTC.

V gene TRBV19 combines with J gene TRBJ2-2; perhaps TRBD2 as D (7 bases). This CDR3 is built from 14 residues. V lost 3 bases to trimming and J lost 5 bases, with 10 bases between them. In germline, CDR1 is LNHDA, CDR2 SQIVND (reference sequence). The CDR3 nucleotides are TGTGCCAGTAGTATCGGGGGGCGAACCGGGGAGCTGTTTTTT. Protein product: CASSIGGRTGELFF.

This clone was detected only once. The chain is built from TRBV5-1 and TRBJ2-7; TRBD1 matches 9 bases. Germline V lookup: CDR1 SGHRS, CDR2 YFSETQ. Trimming cost V 3 bases and J 3 bases; bases outside gene matches: 4. This CDR3 contains 14 residues. CDR3 residues: CASSWDRVGYEQYF. DNA for the CDR3: TGCGCCAGCAGCTGGGACAGGGTGGGCTACGAGCAGTACTTC.

This clone has more than one count but fewer than ten. J is TRBJ1-4 and V is TRBV2; D not resolved. CDR1 and CDR2 (germline): SNHLY, FYNNEI. This CDR3 is 16 amino acids long. Trimming left V 5 bases short and J 11 bases short, with 24 bases between. The CDR3 spells CASSPTGSGGWTKLFF. CDR3 DNA: TGTGCCAGCAGTCCGACGGGGTCTGGAGGATGGACGAAACTGTTTTTT.

The rearrangement joins TRBV11-2 to TRBJ2-3; 11 nucleotides agree with TRBD2. Per the germline V gene, CDR1 is SGHAT and CDR2 is FQNNGV. The CDR3 is made up of 16 amino acids. Germline trimming cut 3 bases from V and 3 bases from J; bases unmatched to any gene: 5. CDR3 DNA: TGTGCCAGCAGCTTGAGGGCTAGCGGGGGGACAGATACGCAGTATTTT. Its translation is CASSLRASGGTDTQYF.

This clone was observed once. This chain links TRBV28 with TRBJ2-3; TRBD2 matches at 7 bases. Germline CDR1 reads MDHEN; CDR2 reads SYDVKM. V lost 2 bases to trimming and J lost 2 bases; unmatched junction nucleotides: 4. The CDR3 sequence is 15 residues long. Here the CDR3 DNA reads TGTGCCAGCAGTTTACCGGGGGGACCCACAGATACGCAGTATTTT. It translates to CASSLPGGPTDTQYF.

CDR3 in amino acids: CASSPTRGLQETQYF. CDR3 sequence (DNA): TGTGCCAGTAGCCCCACCAGGGGGCTCCAAGAGACCCAGTACTTC. J is TRBJ2-5 and V is TRBV19, with 8 bases matching TRBD1. CDR1 is LNHDA and CDR2 is SQIVND in the germline V gene (reference sequence). The CDR3 is 15 residues long. V was clipped by 6 bases and J by 1 base; unmatched bases: 7.

The V gene is TRBV2, the J gene TRBJ1-5, with 10 positions matching TRBD1. Unmatched junction bases numbered 0, after V lost 6 bases and J lost 7 bases. This CDR3 is 12 amino acids long. Germline lookup yields CDR1 SNHLY and CDR2 FYNNEI. The CDR3: CASRTGGQPQHF. The CDR3 DNA reads as TGTGCCAGCAGGACAGGGGGCCAGCCCCAGCATTTT.

This clone turned up a few times. The gene calls are TRBV5-4 and TRBJ2-7; 10 positions agree with TRBD1. The V and J ends lost 4 bases and 3 bases, in that order; junction bases with no gene match: 7. CDR3 length: 15 amino acids. Germline CDR1 and CDR2: SGHNT and YYREEE (reference sequence). The CDR3 sequence is CASSPRQGAGYEQYF. The CDR3 bases are TGTGCCAGCAGCCCCAGACAGGGGGCGGGCTACGAGCAGTACTTC.

The chain joins TRBV19 to TRBJ1-5; 9 bases fit TRBD1. From germline, CDR1 is LNHDA and CDR2 SQIVND (reference sequence). V lost 9 bases and J lost 4; bases outside the gene matches: 7. This CDR3 is built from 14 residues. CDR3 DNA: TGTGCCAGCCACCTCGGGACAGGGAATCAGCCCCAGCATTTT. Translating gives CASHLGTGNQPQHF.

This clone was seen once. The gene calls are TRBV19 and TRBJ1-2, with 10 bases identical to TRBD1. CDR1 LNHDA and CDR2 SQIVND come from the germline V gene (reference sequence). V lost 6 bases and J lost 0; bases outside the gene matches: 10. This CDR3 contains 17 residues. CDR3 bases: TGTGCCAGTAGCGTGGGGACAGGGGAAACCACTAACTATGGCTACACCTTC. As protein: CASSVGTGETTNYGYTF.

The chain carries TRBV28 and TRBJ1-3, with D hard to call. CDR1 and CDR2 (germline): MDHEN, SYDVKM. Trimming cost V 5 bases and J 0 bases, with 17 bases left between them. The CDR3 has 17 residues. Here the CDR3 reads CASSPNAMRVSGNTIYF. CDR3 nucleotides: TGTGCCAGCAGTCCCAACGCGATGAGGGTCTCTGGAAACACCATATATTTT.

This clone was detected only once. This chain uses TRBV19 with TRBJ2-7, with 7 positions matching TRBD1. There are 14 residues in the CDR3. J gave up 6 bases and V 3 bases, and 8 bases lay outside the gene matches. In germline, CDR1 is LNHDA, CDR2 SQIVND (reference sequence). The CDR3 sequence: CASSIGQGEFEQYF. CDR3 nucleotides: TGTGCCAGTAGTATTGGCCAGGGGGAGTTCGAGCAGTACTTC. Supplemented by reference TRBV19 and TRBJ2-7, the full variable domain reads DGGITQSPKYLFRKEGQNVTLSCEQNLNHDAMYWYRQDPGQGLRLIYYSQIVNDFQKGDIAEGYSVSREKKESFPLTVTSAQKNPTAFYLCASSIGQGEFEQYFGPGTRLTVT.

The table lists this clone with a count of one. The rearrangement links TRBV11-2 to TRBJ2-2; TRBD1 might be the D (6 bases). The CDR3 covers 15 residues. CDR1 is SGHAT and CDR2 is FQNNGV in the germline V gene. Trimming cost V 5 bases and J 4 bases, with 14 bases left between them. As DNA, the CDR3 is TGTGCCAGCAGCCGAGATAGGGGGACCACCGGGGAGCTGTTTTTT. This translates into CASSRDRGTTGELFF.

The chain employs TRBV7-8 and TRBJ2-2; D is ambiguous. V shed 2 bases and J shed 2 bases, with 9 bases lying between them. This CDR3 contains 15 residues. The germline gives CDR1 SGHVS, CDR2 FQNEAQ. CDR3 loop: CASSLQVTNTGELFF. The CDR3 nucleotides read TGTGCCAGCAGCTTACAAGTGACAAACACCGGGGAGCTGTTTTTT.